This entry lists 15 T cell receptor beta chains sequenced from one sample in a study of T cells in Graves' hyperthyroidism and ophthalmopathy. RNA transcripts were the template for amplifying TCR beta CDR3 regions. An initial round of RT-PCR targeting the TCR CDR3 relied on the HTBI primer set. TCRdb redid the calling of the multiplex PCR reads with MiXCR, one entry per CDR3 protein. This table has 450,000 to 650,000 distinct CDR3 sequences, approximately 15% appearing once. Sequencing used blood. The source of these receptors is a woman aged 18-35 years with Graves' ophthalmopathy.

This clonotype was detected many times. The chain is built from TRBV6-1 and TRBJ2-3; D is tentatively TRBD1 or TRBD2 (5 bases each). Germline V gene lookup returns CDR1 MNHNS and CDR2 SASEGT. Trimming left V 7 bases short and J 6 bases short, with 14 bases between. The CDR3 is made up of 13 amino acids. CDR3 residues: CASTRDRRDTQYF. The CDR3 DNA reads TGTGCCAGCACCCGGGACCGCCGCGATACGCAGTATTTT.

This clonotype was counted at least ten times. The chain links TRBV12-3 or TRBV12-4 to TRBJ2-4; TRBD2 agrees at 10 bases. Germline trimming cut 8 bases from V and 0 bases from J; bases unmatched to any gene: 25. CDR3 length: 22 amino acids. CDR3 amino acids: CASLKGALAGPEITLAKNIQYF. Written as DNA, the CDR3 is TGTGCCAGCCTAAAAGGCGCACTAGCGGGACCCGAAATTACTCTAGCCAAAAACATTCAGTACTTC.

This clonotype was seen ten or more times. This CDR3 is CASSLWGVGEQYF. The CDR3 DNA reads as TGTGCCAGCAGCTTATGGGGGGTGGGCGAGCAGTACTTC. J is TRBJ2-7 and V is TRBV7-2, with D maybe TRBD2 (6 bases). The V and J ends lost 2 bases and 6 bases respectively, with 11 bases between them. The CDR3 is made up of 13 amino acids. Germline loops: CDR1 SGHTA, CDR2 FQGNSA.

This chain uses TRBV19 with TRBJ2-3; 7 bases are a match to TRBD2. The CDR3 is 13 residues long. The V gene's germline CDR1 is LNHDA and CDR2 SQIVND (reference sequence). Germline trimming cut 6 bases from V and 3 bases from J; bases unmatched to any gene: 3. The CDR3: CASSGRRTDTQYF. The CDR3 nucleotides are TGTGCCAGTAGCGGGAGGCGGACAGATACGCAGTATTTT.

This clonotype was seen many times. The chain joins TRBV3-1 to TRBJ2-1; TRBD2 matches at 13 bases. The trim removed 5 bases at V and 1 base at J, leaving 8 bases unmatched. This CDR3 is 18 amino acids long. Germline values: CDR1 LGHDT, CDR2 YNNKEL (reference sequence). CDR3 bases: TGTGCCAGCAGCTCCTCGCGGACTAGCGGGAGTTCCTACAATGAGCAGTTCTTC. Translated: CASSSSRTSGSSYNEQFF.

Ten or more counts support this clonotype. The gene calls are TRBV30 and TRBJ1-1; D is undetermined. The germline V and J ends were trimmed by 3 bases and 0 bases, with 5 bases remaining between them. This CDR3 is 12 amino acids long. The germline CDR1 and CDR2 sequences are GTSNPN and SVGIG (reference sequence). CDR3 bases: TGTGCCTGGAGGTCTATGAACACTGAAGCTTTCTTT. Translating it yields CAWRSMNTEAFF.

The sample holds many counts of this clonotype. The chain carries TRBV14 and TRBJ1-2; unclear D gene. The CDR3 totals 15 residues. Germline-derived CDR1 and CDR2 are SGHDN and FVKESK. Between the trimmed V and J ends, which lost 0 bases and 8 bases, there was a span of 16 bases. The CDR3 nucleotides read TGTGCCAGCAGCCAAGAATTCGGCAGTCTGGGAGGCTACACCTTC. Translating gives CASSQEFGSLGGYTF.

This clonotype was counted a few times. An end of the junction differs from the germline gene, which may be a read error. The chain carries TRBV7-7 and TRBJ2-1; TRBD1 matches 10 bases. The CDR3 has 14 amino acids. Germline V gene data show CDR1 as SSHAT and CDR2 as FNYEAQ (reference sequence). The CDR3 DNA follows: TGTGCTAGCAGCTTCAGGACAGGGGGGGGGGAGCAGTTCTTC. Translating gives CASSFRTGGGEQFF.

A few counts support this clonotype. Written as DNA, the CDR3 is TGCGCCAGCTGGGGGCCGGCAGGGGTATTCTATGGCTACACCTTC. It yields the protein CASWGPAGVFYGYTF. This chain uses TRBV10-2 with TRBJ1-2; D possibly corresponds to TRBD1 (6 bases). The CDR3 contains 15 residues. CDR1 WSHSY and CDR2 SAAADI come from the germline V gene. Trimming removed 8 bases from V and 4 bases from J, with 20 bases in between.

This clonotype was observed a few times. The chain uses TRBV6-2 or TRBV6-3 and TRBJ2-4, with a possible D match to TRBD2 (6 bases). From germline, CDR1 is MNHEY and CDR2 SVGEGT. CDR3 length: 15 residues. Trimming shortened V by 5 bases and J by 2 bases, and 13 bases separated the two germline ends. Here the CDR3 DNA reads TGTGCCAGCAGTCCCGGGACTCTCCCCAAAAACATTCAGTACTTC. The encoded protein is CASSPGTLPKNIQYF.

This clonotype has just a few counts. V gene TRBV12-5 combines with J gene TRBJ2-2; 7 nucleotides align to TRBD1. With 0 bases clipped from V and 6 bases from J, the junction kept 4 bases outside the gene matches. The CDR3 is 15 amino acids. Germline-derived CDR1 and CDR2 are LGHNT and FRNRAP. The CDR3 DNA reads TGTGCTAGTGGTTTGGTAAGGGGGCTCCCCGGGGAGCTGTTTTTT. As protein: CASGLVRGLPGELFF.

This clonotype was seen a handful of times. The chain employs TRBV12-3 or TRBV12-4 and TRBJ2-7, with 7 bases matching TRBD1. V gave up 3 bases and J gave up 7 bases; unmatched junction bases: 15. The CDR3 sequence is 16 residues long. The CDR3 here is CASSLGATGLVREQYF. As DNA, the CDR3 is TGTGCCAGCAGTTTGGGGGCGACAGGGTTAGTACGTGAGCAGTACTTC.

The chain couples TRBV5-1 to TRBJ1-2; tentative D call: TRBD1 (5 bases). Germline values: CDR1 SGHRS, CDR2 YFSETQ. The CDR3 has 13 residues. Trimming stripped 7 bases from V and 8 bases from J, with 18 bases between. The CDR3 region has the DNA TGCGCCAGCGGCCTCGGGACTGAAGGAGGCTACACCTTC. The encoded protein is CASGLGTEGGYTF.

The chain combines TRBV10-3 with TRBJ2-2; D gene uncertain. Trimming took off 2 bases at V and 2 bases at J, with 6 bases between the two ends. CDR3 length equals 14 residues. Germline CDR1 and CDR2: ENHRY and SYGVKD. This CDR3 is CAISENINTGELFF. CDR3 bases: TGTGCCATCAGTGAGAACATCAACACCGGGGAGCTGTTTTTT.

In its sample, this clonotype was seen a few times. The gene calls are TRBV20-1 and TRBJ2-1, with 11 bases lining up with TRBD2. CDR3 length: 13 amino acids. Per germline, CDR1 DFQATT and CDR2 SNEGSKA (reference sequence). The J segment lost 8 bases and the V segment lost 7 bases, leaving 7 bases of the junction unmatched. CDR3 nucleotides: TGCAGTGTAGAACTAGCGGGAGTAGATGAGCAGTTCTTC. This encodes CSVELAGVDEQFF.